A selection of T cell receptor beta chains follows, all from one sample in a study of shared clonotypes between healthy human individuals. Profiled with immunoSEQ multiplex PCR; TCRdb holds only in-frame clones, not every one. The table has about 2 million clones, 90% to 95% seen once. Source material: naive CD4+ T cells sorted from blood. The receptor source for this set is a man younger than 30 in good health. The CDR3 runs from the conserved cysteine through the conserved F or W. The order of the fields is clone size, V gene, D gene, J gene, CDR3 protein, CDR3 DNA. The D gene is left open where the match is weak. The size entry is marked missing in some rows and otherwise reads once, few, many or a size class.

-	TRBV6-1	-	TRBJ2-7	CASSEVGVTYEQYF	TGTGCCAGCAGTGAAGTAGGGGTTACCTACGAGCAGTACTTC
-	TRBV7-9	TRBD1	TRBJ1-6	CASSPGGADSPLHF	TGTGCCAGCAGCCCAGGGGGCGCAGATTCACCCCTCCACTTT
once	TRBV6-5	TRBD2	TRBJ2-1	CASRPGGYHEQFF	TGTGCCAGCCGCCCGGGAGGGTACCATGAGCAGTTCTTC
-	TRBV18	-	TRBJ1-5	CASSPGEGQPQHF	TGTGCCAGCTCACCGGGGGAAGGTCAGCCCCAGCATTTT
-	TRBV6-1	TRBD2	TRBJ2-2	CASSEAHWTSRTGELFF	TGTGCCAGCAGTGAAGCGCATTGGACTAGCAGGACCGGGGAGCTGTTTTTT
-	TRBV18	TRBD1	TRBJ1-4	CASSPQGVANEKLFF	TGTGCCAGCTCACCGCAGGGGGTGGCTAATGAAAAACTGTTTTTT
few	TRBV9	TRBD2	TRBJ2-5	CASSVGLAGTQETQYF	TGTGCCAGCAGCGTAGGGCTAGCGGGGACCCAAGAGACCCAGTACTTC
few	TRBV5-1	-	TRBJ2-3	CASSLTPSTDTQYF	TGCGCCAGCAGCTTGACCCCTAGCACAGATACGCAGTATTTT
-	TRBV27	-	TRBJ2-7	CASSWGRTGGEQYF	TGTGCCAGCAGTTGGGGGCGGACCGGTGGGGAGCAGTACTTC
-	TRBV5-1	-	TRBJ2-5	CASTQARTTAYQETQYF	TGCGCCAGCACTCAGGCCCGAACGACAGCTTACCAAGAGACCCAGTACTTC
-	TRBV5-4	-	TRBJ2-7	CASSLEGRVIYEQYF	TGTGCCAGCAGCTTGGAGGGCAGGGTGATCTACGAGCAGTACTTC
-	TRBV7-8	TRBD1	TRBJ2-7	CASSLETGAYEQYF	TGTGCCAGCAGCTTAGAGACAGGGGCCTACGAGCAGTACTTC
-	TRBV19	-	TRBJ2-5	CASSIRTFQETQYF	TGTGCCAGTAGTATCCGGACGTTCCAAGAGACCCAGTACTTC
-	TRBV6-5	-	TRBJ2-5	CASSRGPQETQYF	TGTGCCAGCAGCCGGGGACCTCAAGAGACCCAGTACTTC
-	TRBV4-3	TRBD1	TRBJ2-7	CASSQDFGGTGSYEQYF	TGCGCCAGCAGCCAAGATTTCGGAGGGACAGGTAGCTACGAGCAGTACTTC
-	TRBV6-1	-	TRBJ2-2	CASSENRKNTGELFF	TGTGCCAGCAGTGAAAACAGAAAGAACACCGGGGAGCTGTTTTTT
-	TRBV18	-	TRBJ1-4	CASTPGATNEKLFF	TGTGCCAGCACGCCGGGTGCAACTAATGAAAAACTGTTTTTT
-	TRBV4-1	TRBD1	TRBJ1-5	CASSQDRSGTGNVQPQHF	TGCGCCAGCAGCCAAGATCGCTCCGGGACAGGGAACGTTCAGCCCCAGCATTTT
once	TRBV6-5	TRBD1	TRBJ1-2	CASSRSGQGIYGYTF	TGTGCCAGCAGCCGTTCGGGACAGGGGATATATGGCTACACCTTC
-	TRBV10-3	TRBD2	TRBJ2-7	CAIGRLAGAYEQYF	TGTGCCATCGGTAGACTAGCGGGAGCCTACGAGCAGTACTTC
-	TRBV4-3	-	TRBJ2-3	CASSQDQGMEQYF	TGCGCCAGCAGCCAAGATCAAGGGATGGAGCAGTATTTT
-	TRBV10-3	TRBD1	TRBJ1-2	CAISESLAGQTNYGYTF	TGTGCCATCAGTGAGTCTCTGGCGGGACAGACTAACTATGGCTACACCTTC